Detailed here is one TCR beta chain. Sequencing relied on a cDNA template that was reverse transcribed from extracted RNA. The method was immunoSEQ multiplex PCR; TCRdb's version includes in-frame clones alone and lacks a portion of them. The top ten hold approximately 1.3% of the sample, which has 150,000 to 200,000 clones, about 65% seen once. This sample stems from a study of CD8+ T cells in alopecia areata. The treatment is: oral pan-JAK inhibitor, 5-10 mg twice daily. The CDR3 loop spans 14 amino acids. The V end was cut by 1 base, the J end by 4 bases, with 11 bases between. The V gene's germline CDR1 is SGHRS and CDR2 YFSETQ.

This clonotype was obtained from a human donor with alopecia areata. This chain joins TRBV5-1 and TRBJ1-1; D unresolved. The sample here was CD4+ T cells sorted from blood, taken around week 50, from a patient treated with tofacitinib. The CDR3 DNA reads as TGCGCCAGCAGCTTGAATTTCGTCGGCACTGAAGCTTTCTTT. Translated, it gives CASSLNFVGTEAFF.